One and the same sample provided the 22 T cell receptor beta chains below, sequenced in a study of blood T cell repertoires in COVID-19 (TCRdb year 2020). The library was prepared using the immunoSEQ multiplex PCR assay. TCRdb took over this immuneACCESS table, retaining in-frame rearrangements with V and J assigned. Such tables are incomplete; in checked studies, under half of the missing clones stem from an unresolved V gene, and the remainder is unexplained. The sample table contains roughly 150,000 clones; only one count was recorded for around 85% of them. The ten top clones hold approximately 8.2% of the sample. Source material: peripheral blood. All receptors derive from a woman older than 75 with COVID-19, enrolled during active disease.

The CDR3 DNA sequence: TGCGCCAGCAGTAAGGGGACTAGCACAGATACGCAGTATTTT. Translated: CASSKGTSTDTQYF. The chain is built from TRBV5-1 and TRBJ2-3, with TRBD2 as a possible D gene (6 bases). V shed 5 bases and J shed 0 bases, with 10 bases lying between them. Germline CDR1 is SGHRS and CDR2 is YFSETQ. The CDR3 loop spans 14 amino acids. The full variable domain, with the rest looked up from reference TRBV5-1 and TRBJ2-3, is KAGVTQTPRYLIKTRGQQVTLSCSPISGHRSVSWYQQTPGQGLQFLFEYFSETQRNKGNFPGRFSGRQFSNSRSEMNVSTLELGDSALYLCASSKGTSTDTQYFGPGTRLTVL.

V usage is TRBV23-1 and J usage is TRBJ2-6; possible D gene TRBD1, 6 bases. TRBV23-1 is identified as an open reading frame with a role that is uncertain. The CDR3 covers 20 residues. The V and J ends lost 3 bases and 2 bases respectively, with 23 bases between them. In nucleotides, the CDR3 is TGCGCCAGCAGTCATCGGATATTCAGGGGCCCCGAACCTGGGGCCAACGTCCTGACTTTC. Translating it yields CASSHRIFRGPEPGANVLTF.

The V call is TRBV7-3, the J call TRBJ1-1; no firm D call. Deletions cut 3 bases from V and 4 bases from J, with 9 bases between. Germline V lookup: CDR1 SGHTA, CDR2 FQGTGA. There are 13 residues in the CDR3. CDR3 sequence reads: CASSFGEGTEAFF. The CDR3 DNA reads TGTGCCAGCAGCTTCGGGGAGGGCACTGAAGCTTTCTTT.

V and J are TRBV11-3 and TRBJ2-1; 9 bases match TRBD1. Germline V gene sequence: CDR1 SGHNT, CDR2 YENEEA. Germline trimming cut 7 bases from V and 10 bases from J; bases unmatched to any gene: 8. The CDR3 spans 13 residues. The CDR3 DNA sequence: TGTGCCAGCAATCGGACAGGGGTCGACGAGCAGTTCTTC. This codes for CASNRTGVDEQFF. Together with reference TRBV11-3 and TRBJ2-1, the CDR3 gives the full variable domain: EAGVVQSPRYKIIEKKQPVAFWCNPISGHNTLYWYLQNLGQGPELLIRYENEEAVDDSQLPKDRFSAERLKGVDSTLKIQPAELGDSAVYLCASNRTGVDEQFFGPGTRLTVL.

The chain recombines TRBV5-4 with TRBJ1-1; a possible D gene is TRBD1 (6 bases). This CDR3 contains 17 residues. Trimming pared 1 base from V and 4 bases from J, leaving 20 bases between. Germline CDR1 SGHNT, CDR2 YYREEE (reference sequence). The CDR3 nucleotides read TGTGCCAGCAGCTTGATCAGGGGAACTAGGGTGAGCACTGAAGCTTTCTTT. Protein product: CASSLIRGTRVSTEAFF.

V is TRBV28 and J is TRBJ1-5; tentatively, D is TRBD1 (5 bases). The germline V gene has CDR1 MDHEN and CDR2 SYDVKM. CDR3 length equals 16 residues. The V end was cut by 5 bases, the J end by 1 base, with 15 bases between. The CDR3 coding sequence is TGTGCCAGCAGTCCGGGAGGTAGGGACAGCAATCAGCCCCAGCATTTT. This encodes CASSPGGRDSNQPQHF.

This clone was counted a single time. The chain employs TRBV3-1 (or the pseudogene TRBV3-2) and TRBJ2-7; the match to TRBD1 covers 8 bases. Germline V gives CDR1 LGHDT, CDR2 YNNKEL (reference sequence). V dropped 4 bases and J dropped 5; count of bases not matched to a gene: 7. The CDR3 contains 14 residues. CDR3 nucleotides: TGTGCCAGCAGCCTGGCCGGGACAGGCGACGAGCAGTACTTC. Translating gives CASSLAGTGDEQYF.

The chain's CDR3 is CASIPVVGHPLHF. CDR3 in DNA: TGTGCCAGCATCCCCGTGGTGGGACATCCCCTCCACTTT. The V gene is TRBV2, the J gene TRBJ1-6; D is perhaps TRBD1 (6 bases). Germline lookup yields CDR1 SNHLY and CDR2 FYNNEI. The CDR3 extends over 13 amino acids. V was pared by 7 bases and J by 13 bases, with 17 bases between. The entire variable domain, with the rest obtained from reference TRBV2 and TRBJ1-6, is as follows: EPEVTQTPSHQVTQMGQEVILRCVPISNHLYFYWYRQILGQKVEFLVSFYNNEISEKSEIFDDQFSVERPDGSNFTLKIRSTKLEDSAMYFCASIPVVGHPLHFGNGTRLTVT.

The genes are TRBV27 and TRBJ1-2; a weak D match, TRBD1 (5 bases). There are 14 residues in the CDR3. The germline gives CDR1 MNHEY, CDR2 SMNVEV (reference sequence). Trimming took 5 bases from V and 4 from J, leaving 14 bases between them. Here the CDR3 DNA reads TGTGCCAGCAGTAAGGTGGGGCCTGGCTATGGCTACACCTTC. Amino acids: CASSKVGPGYGYTF.

The J gene is TRBJ2-1, the V gene TRBV5-1; 7 bases agree with TRBD2. The J segment lost 10 bases and the V segment lost 1 base, leaving 11 bases of the junction unmatched. The length of the CDR3 is 15 residues. Germline CDR1 and CDR2: SGHRS and YFSETQ. Here the CDR3 reads CASSLRTSDGEEQFF. DNA for the CDR3: TGCGCCAGCAGCTTGAGGACTAGTGATGGGGAAGAGCAGTTCTTC.

This sequence joins TRBV5-6 and TRBJ1-4; weak D call: TRBD1 (5 bases). The CDR3 is 16 residues long. V was clipped by 0 bases and J by 10 bases, with 19 bases between them. Per germline, CDR1 SGHDT and CDR2 YYEEEE. The CDR3 sequence: CASSLDEGEVGVKLFF. Here the CDR3 DNA reads TGTGCCAGCAGCTTGGATGAAGGGGAAGTTGGGGTAAAACTGTTTTTT.

The chain employs TRBV24-1 and TRBJ2-3; 8 positions agree with TRBD1. CDR1 and CDR2 from the germline V gene are KGHDR and SFDVKD. Losses at the gene ends were 7 bases for V and 2 bases for J; bases not matched to a gene: 1. The CDR3 consists of 13 residues. Here the CDR3 reads CATRDRDTDTQYF. Written as DNA, the CDR3 is TGTGCCACCAGGGACAGGGACACAGATACGCAGTATTTT.

The chain has TRBV6-5 and TRBJ1-5; possibly TRBD1 for D (5 bases). The CDR3 runs 15 residues. CDR1 is MNHEY, CDR2 SVGAGI, per germline. Deletions cut 2 bases from V and 0 bases from J, with 8 bases between. The CDR3 is CASSYAGNSNQPQHF. CDR3 DNA: TGTGCCAGCAGTTACGCAGGGAATAGCAATCAGCCCCAGCATTTT.

The V and J genes are TRBV6-5 and TRBJ2-5, with a weak D call TRBD2 (5 bases). The CDR3 extends over 15 amino acids. V was trimmed by 6 bases and J by 5 bases, leaving 19 bases between them. Germline CDR1 reads MNHEY; CDR2 reads SVGAGI. CDR3 sequence (DNA): TGTGCCAGCAGGGGCCTTCGGGGTGGCGAGGAGACCCAGTACTTC. Its protein product is CASRGLRGGEETQYF.

The chain carries TRBV6-5 and TRBJ1-3, with D perhaps matching TRBD1 (5 bases). Germline V gives CDR1 MNHEY, CDR2 SVGAGI. This CDR3 is 14 amino acids long. Trimming cost V 6 bases and J 8 bases, with 17 bases left between them. The DNA for the CDR3 is TGTGCCAGCAGCAACGGCCTCACGGGGGACACCATATATTTT. Amino acids: CASSNGLTGDTIYF.

V is TRBV4-1 and J is TRBJ1-3, with a tentative D call TRBD1 (6 bases). V gave up 2 bases and J gave up 0 bases, with 11 bases separating them. CDR3 size: 16 residues. Germline CDR1 reads MGHRA; CDR2 reads YSYEKL. The CDR3 sequence: CASSQTPGASGNTIYF. CDR3 in DNA: TGCGCCAGCAGCCAAACCCCAGGGGCCTCTGGAAACACCATATATTTT.

The chain carries TRBV12-3 or TRBV12-4 and TRBJ1-1; D remains ambiguous. This CDR3 is 11 amino acids long. The V and J ends lost 6 bases and 5 bases respectively, with 7 bases between them. CDR3 sequence (DNA): TGTGCCAGCAGCGTCGGGACTGAAGCTTTCTTT. Encoded protein: CASSVGTEAFF.

This chain connects TRBV28 to TRBJ2-5, with D hard to call. The ends were cut back, 9 bases at V and 13 bases at J, with 9 bases in the middle. The CDR3 length is 8 residues. Germline loops: CDR1 MDHEN, CDR2 SYDVKM. The DNA of the CDR3 is TGTGCCAGTCCCCAAGCGTACTTC. Translated, it gives CASPQAYF.

The V call is TRBV19, the J call TRBJ1-2; 8 bases match TRBD1. CDR1 is LNHDA and CDR2 is SQIVND in the germline V gene (reference sequence). Trimming took 5 bases from V and 6 from J; bases not matched to a gene: 11. CDR3 length equals 15 residues. The CDR3 is CASSWSGGAYDGYTF. In DNA form, the CDR3 reads TGTGCCAGTAGTTGGTCAGGGGGCGCTTATGATGGCTACACCTTC.

V and J are TRBV5-4 and TRBJ2-5, with 13 nucleotides matching TRBD2. The germline CDR1 and CDR2 sequences are SGHNT and YYREEE (reference sequence). Trimming cost V 0 bases and J 4 bases; bases outside gene matches: 6. The CDR3 contains 17 residues. CDR3 nucleotide sequence: TGTGCCAGCAGCTTGGGGACTAGCGGGGGTGGGCTAGAGACCCAGTACTTC. It encodes CASSLGTSGGGLETQYF.

The chain links TRBV5-4 to TRBJ2-5; TRBD2 agrees at 7 bases. CDR1 is SGHNT and CDR2 is YYREEE in the germline V gene (reference sequence). The V segment lost 4 bases and the J segment 5 bases; nucleotides outside the gene matches: 5. This CDR3 is 13 amino acids long. The CDR3 DNA sequence: TGTGCCAGCAGCCGGGGAGGGGTGGAGACCCAGTACTTC. Its translation is CASSRGGVETQYF.

V gene TRBV29-1 combines with J gene TRBJ1-2; maybe TRBD1 (6 bases). Germline loops: CDR1 SQVTM, CDR2 ANQGSEA. V was clipped by 7 bases and J by 4 bases, with 13 bases between them. The CDR3 has 12 residues. CDR3 DNA sequence: TGCAGCGCCAGTCGGGACATCTATGGCTACACCTTC. Translating it yields CSASRDIYGYTF.